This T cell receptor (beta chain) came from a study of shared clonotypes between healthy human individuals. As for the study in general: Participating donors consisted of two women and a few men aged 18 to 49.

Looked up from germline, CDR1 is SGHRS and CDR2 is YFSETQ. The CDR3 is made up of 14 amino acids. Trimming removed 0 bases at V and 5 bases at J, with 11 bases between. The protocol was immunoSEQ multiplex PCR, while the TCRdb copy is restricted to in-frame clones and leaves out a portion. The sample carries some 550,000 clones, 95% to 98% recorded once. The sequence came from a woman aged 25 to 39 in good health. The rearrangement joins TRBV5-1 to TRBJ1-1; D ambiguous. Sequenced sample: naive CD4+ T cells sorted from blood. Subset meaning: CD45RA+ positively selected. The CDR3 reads CASSLEDVRTEAFF. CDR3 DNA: TGCGCCAGCAGCTTGGAAGATGTGAGGACTGAAGCTTTCTTT.